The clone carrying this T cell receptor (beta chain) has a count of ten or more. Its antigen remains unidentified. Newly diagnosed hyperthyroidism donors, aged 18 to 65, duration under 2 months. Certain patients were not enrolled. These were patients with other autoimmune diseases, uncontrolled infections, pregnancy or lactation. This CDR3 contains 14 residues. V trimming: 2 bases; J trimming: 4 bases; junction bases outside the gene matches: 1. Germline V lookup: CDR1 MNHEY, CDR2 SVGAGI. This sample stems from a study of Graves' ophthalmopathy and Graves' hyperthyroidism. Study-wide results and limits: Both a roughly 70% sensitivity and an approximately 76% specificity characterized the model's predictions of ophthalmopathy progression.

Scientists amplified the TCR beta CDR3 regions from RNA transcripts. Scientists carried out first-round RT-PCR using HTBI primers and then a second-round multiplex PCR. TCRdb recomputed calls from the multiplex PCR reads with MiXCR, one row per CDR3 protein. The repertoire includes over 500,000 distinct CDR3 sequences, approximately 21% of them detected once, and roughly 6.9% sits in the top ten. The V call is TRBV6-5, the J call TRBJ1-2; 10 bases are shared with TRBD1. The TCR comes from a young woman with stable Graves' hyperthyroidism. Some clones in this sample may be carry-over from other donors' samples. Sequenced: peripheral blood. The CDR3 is CASSYGQGVYGYTF. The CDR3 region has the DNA TGTGCCAGCAGTTACGGACAGGGGGTCTATGGCTACACCTTC.